Below, 21 T cell receptor beta chains from the same sample are listed, as sequenced in a study of shared clonotypes between healthy human individuals. Generated by immunoSEQ multiplex PCR, the TCRdb table keeps only in-frame clones and is missing some. The sample has over 1.5 million clones, under 99% seen once. The sequencing sample was made of naive CD4+ T cells sorted from blood. Noted subset: CD45RA+ positively selected. Every receptor here comes from a man aged 25 to 40 in good health.

This clone has only one observation. The sample carries other DNA sequences with the same CDR3. The rearrangement links TRBV5-1 to TRBJ2-5; D gene ambiguous. Germline assignment: CDR1 SGHRS and CDR2 YFSETQ. The ends were cut back, 2 bases at V and 2 bases at J, with 7 bases in the middle. The CDR3 has 13 residues. CDR3 nucleotide sequence: TGCGCCAGCAGCTTTGCCCCGCAAGAGACCCAGTACTTC. This sequence encodes CASSFAPQETQYF.

Of note for this clone: Other DNA variants within this sample encode the same CDR3. The V gene is TRBV5-1, the J gene TRBJ2-5, with D tentatively TRBD2 (5 bases). V lost 0 bases to trimming and J lost 4 bases, with 10 bases between them. CDR1 SGHRS and CDR2 YFSETQ come from the germline V gene. The CDR3 runs 14 residues. CDR3 nucleotide sequence: TGCGCCAGCAGCTTGGCCAGCGGTGGAGAGACCCAGTACTTC. Translation: CASSLASGGETQYF.

Comments on this clone: Other DNA sequences within the sample encode an identical CDR3. This chain joins TRBV29-1 and TRBJ2-3; no clear D. V shed 4 bases and J shed 0 bases, with 8 bases lying between them. The CDR3 length is 13 residues. CDR1 and CDR2 from the germline V gene are SQVTM and ANQGSEA. CDR3 in DNA: TGCAGCGTTGGAGGTCGAAGCACAGATACGCAGTATTTT. Its translation is CSVGGRSTDTQYF.

The chain uses TRBV18 and TRBJ2-7, with TRBD2 as a possible D gene (6 bases). The length of the CDR3 is 16 residues. Germline CDR1 is KGHSH and CDR2 is LQKENI. V was pared by 0 bases and J by 1 base, with 13 bases between. In DNA form, the CDR3 reads TGTGCCAGCTCACCACCGCCTCTAGCGACTTCCTACGAGCAGTACTTC. It translates to CASSPPPLATSYEQYF.

Note on this clone: Other nucleotide sequences from this sample produce the same CDR3. This chain connects TRBV2 to TRBJ1-5; tentative D call: TRBD1 (6 bases). Germline CDR1 reads SNHLY; CDR2 reads FYNNEI. Trimming left V 1 base short and J 6 bases short, with 7 bases between. The CDR3 runs 13 residues. CDR3 sequence reads: CASSEEGGQPQHF. The CDR3 nucleotides read TGTGCCAGCAGTGAAGAAGGGGGTCAGCCCCAGCATTTT.

In this sample, this clone turned up once. The V and J genes are TRBV5-1 and TRBJ2-2, with D perhaps TRBD2 (6 bases). Between the trimmed V and J ends, which lost 4 bases and 1 base, there was a span of 17 bases. From germline, CDR1 is SGHRS and CDR2 YFSETQ. The CDR3 is made up of 17 amino acids. The CDR3 sequence is CASSLGGVRMNTGELFF. The DNA of the CDR3 is TGCGCCAGCAGCCTCGGCGGGGTTAGAATGAACACCGGGGAGCTGTTTTTT.

The J gene is TRBJ1-1, the V gene TRBV28; D is unclear. The CDR3 has 16 residues. Trimming took 3 bases from V and 2 from J, leaving 16 bases between them. Germline CDR1 reads MDHEN; CDR2 reads SYDVKM. CDR3 region: CASSFFYSRFNTEAFF. CDR3 nucleotides: TGTGCCAGCAGTTTTTTCTACTCCAGGTTCAACACTGAAGCTTTCTTT.

The chain combines TRBV30 with TRBJ1-5; 8 bases are a match to TRBD1. V trimming: 1 base; J trimming: 0 bases; junction bases outside the gene matches: 5. Germline values: CDR1 GTSNPN, CDR2 SVGIG (reference sequence). The CDR3 is 16 residues long. DNA of the CDR3: TGTGCCTGGAGTGGGACCGACAGGGGTAGCAATCAGCCCCAGCATTTT. Protein product: CAWSGTDRGSNQPQHF.

The J gene is TRBJ2-7, the V gene TRBV10-3; 7 nucleotides align to TRBD2. Germline-derived CDR1 and CDR2 are ENHRY and SYGVKD. V shed 0 bases and J 3 bases; nucleotides not matched to a gene: 8. The CDR3 runs 16 residues. In nucleotides, the CDR3 is TGTGCCATCAGTGAGTCGACGCGGGAGCGGCGCTACGAGCAGTACTTC. The encoded protein is CAISESTRERRYEQYF.

The rearrangement links TRBV10-1 to TRBJ2-3, with 7 bases aligning to TRBD2. CDR3 length equals 15 residues. The germline V gene has CDR1 WNHNN and CDR2 SYGVQD (reference sequence). V was pared by 5 bases and J by 2 bases, with 7 bases of the junction left unmatched. The CDR3 coding sequence is TGCGCCAGCAGTCCACTAGCGAGCCCCACAGATACGCAGTATTTT. Translation gives CASSPLASPTDTQYF.

The chain carries TRBV20-1 and TRBJ1-5; D unclear. V was clipped by 7 bases and J by 0 bases, with 4 bases between them. Per germline, CDR1 DFQATT and CDR2 SNEGSKA (reference sequence). The CDR3 is 11 residues long. The CDR3, as DNA: TGCAGTGTGGGTAGCAATCAGCCCCAGCATTTT. This encodes CSVGSNQPQHF.

The chain joins TRBV11-2 to TRBJ1-1; D unclear. V shed 3 bases and J shed 1 base, with 12 bases lying between them. The CDR3 consists of 15 residues. The V gene's germline CDR1 is SGHAT and CDR2 FQNNGV. This chain's CDR3 is CASSFRFDRNTEAFF. The DNA for the CDR3 is TGTGCCAGCAGCTTTCGTTTTGATAGGAACACTGAAGCTTTCTTT.

The chain recombines TRBV28 with TRBJ2-7; 8 nucleotides agree with TRBD2. Trimming removed 2 bases from V and 4 bases from J; junction bases left unmatched: 7. The germline V gene has CDR1 MDHEN and CDR2 SYDVKM. This CDR3 is built from 15 residues. The CDR3 spells CASSLTGLATYEQYF. CDR3 DNA: TGTGCCAGCAGTTTAACCGGACTAGCAACTTACGAGCAGTACTTC.

With respect to this clone: Other nucleotide sequences from this sample produce the same CDR3. This sequence joins TRBV7-2 and TRBJ2-7; weak D call: TRBD1 (5 bases). Between the trimmed V and J ends, which lost 4 bases and 3 bases, there was a span of 7 bases. The V gene's germline CDR1 is SGHTA and CDR2 FQGNSA. The CDR3 length is 12 residues. This CDR3 reads CASSSQGYEQYF. For the CDR3, the DNA is TGTGCCAGCAGCTCCCAGGGCTACGAGCAGTACTTC.

This clone was seen just once. The chain links TRBV5-4 to TRBJ2-7; TRBD2 matches 10 bases. The CDR3 loop spans 16 amino acids. J was trimmed by 6 bases and V by 0 bases; bases with no gene match: 9. Germline assignment: CDR1 SGHNT and CDR2 YYREEE (reference sequence). CDR3 nucleotide sequence: TGTGCCAGCAGCTTGGGGGGTCTAGCGGGAGTCTCCGAGCAGTACTTC. This encodes CASSLGGLAGVSEQYF.

The rearrangement links TRBV7-3 to TRBJ2-7, with 8 bases lining up with TRBD2. This CDR3 spans 15 amino acids. Germline assignment: CDR1 SGHTA and CDR2 FQGTGA. V shed 5 bases and J 4 bases; nucleotides not matched to a gene: 10. The CDR3 bases are TGTGCCAGCAGCCTGGACAGCGGGAGTACGTACGAGCAGTACTTC. Protein product: CASSLDSGSTYEQYF.

The chain couples TRBV7-8 to TRBJ1-2; a possible D gene is TRBD1 (5 bases). V lost 5 bases, J lost 6 bases, and 16 bases lay in between. CDR1 is SGHVS, CDR2 FQNEAQ, per germline. This CDR3 is built from 14 residues. The CDR3 protein is CASSLSRVGDGYTF. The CDR3 DNA reads as TGTGCCAGCAGCCTGAGTCGGGTGGGGGATGGCTACACCTTC.

The CDR3 sequence: CASSPKQENIQYF. Written as DNA, the CDR3 is TGTGCCAGCAGCCCGAAACAGGAAAACATTCAGTACTTC. This chain joins TRBV7-2 and TRBJ2-4, with D perhaps TRBD1 (5 bases). The CDR3 totals 13 residues. From germline, CDR1 is SGHTA and CDR2 FQGNSA. With 5 bases removed from V and 5 bases from J, the gap between germline ends came to 10 bases.

The chain has TRBV29-1 and TRBJ2-7; D might be TRBD2 (5 bases). V lost 0 bases and J lost 0, with 15 bases in between. CDR3 length: 16 residues. Germline V gene lookup returns CDR1 SQVTM and CDR2 ANQGSEA. Here the CDR3 DNA reads TGCAGCGTTGAAGAAGGTAAAAAAGCGGACTCCTACGAGCAGTACTTC. The encoded protein is CSVEEGKKADSYEQYF.

This sequence joins TRBV29-1 and TRBJ1-5; D possibly corresponds to TRBD1 (6 bases). Germline assignment: CDR1 SQVTM and CDR2 ANQGSEA. The CDR3 sequence is 14 residues long. The V end lost 5 bases, the J end lost 3 bases, and 14 bases lay between the germline ends. CDR3 coding DNA: TGCAGCGTTTTGACAGGCAGTATCAATCAGCCCCAGCATTTT. Translated: CSVLTGSINQPQHF.

The rearrangement joins TRBV19 to TRBJ1-1, with TRBD1 matching over 12 bases. Trimming removed 5 bases from V and 7 bases from J; junction bases left unmatched: 8. CDR3 size: 15 residues. Germline V CDR1 and CDR2: LNHDA, SQIVND (reference sequence). CDR3 DNA: TGTGCCAGTAGTGGGACAGGGGGCAATTACGGTGAAGCTTTCTTT. Its translation is CASSGTGGNYGEAFF. Complete variable domain (other parts from reference TRBV19 and TRBJ1-1): DGGITQSPKYLFRKEGQNVTLSCEQNLNHDAMYWYRQDPGQGLRLIYYSQIVNDFQKGDIAEGYSVSREKKESFPLTVTSAQKNPTAFYLCASSGTGGNYGEAFFGQGTRLTVV.